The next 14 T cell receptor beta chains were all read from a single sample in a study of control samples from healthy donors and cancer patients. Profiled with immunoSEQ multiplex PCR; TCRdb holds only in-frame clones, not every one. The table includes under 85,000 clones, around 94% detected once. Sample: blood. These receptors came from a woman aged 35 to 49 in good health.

CDR3 in amino acids: CASSYWGGGDSNEQFF. Here the CDR3 DNA reads TGTGCCAGCAGTTATTGGGGCGGGGGGGACTCCAATGAGCAGTTCTTC. V usage is TRBV6-5 and J usage is TRBJ2-1, with TRBD2 identical over 9 bases. Germline CDR1 MNHEY, CDR2 SVGAGI. V shed 3 bases and J 6 bases; nucleotides not matched to a gene: 9. The CDR3 length is 16 residues.

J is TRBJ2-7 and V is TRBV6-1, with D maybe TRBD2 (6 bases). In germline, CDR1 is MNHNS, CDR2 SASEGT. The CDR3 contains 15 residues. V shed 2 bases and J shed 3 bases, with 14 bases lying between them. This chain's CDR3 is CASSEMWLALYEQYF. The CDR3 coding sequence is TGTGCCAGCAGTGAAATGTGGCTAGCGCTCTACGAGCAGTACTTC.

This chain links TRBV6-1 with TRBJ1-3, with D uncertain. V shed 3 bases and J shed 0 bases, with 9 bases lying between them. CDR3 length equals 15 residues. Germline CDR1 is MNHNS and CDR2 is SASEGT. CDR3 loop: CASSDLSYSGNTIYF. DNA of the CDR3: TGTGCCAGCAGTGATCTAAGCTACTCTGGAAACACCATATATTTT.

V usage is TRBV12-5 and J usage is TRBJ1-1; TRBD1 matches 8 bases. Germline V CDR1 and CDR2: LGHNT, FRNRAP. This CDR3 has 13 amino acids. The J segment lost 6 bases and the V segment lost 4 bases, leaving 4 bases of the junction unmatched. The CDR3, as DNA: TGTGCTAGTGGTTCTAGACAGGGGTCTGAAGCTTTCTTT. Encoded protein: CASGSRQGSEAFF.

The CDR3 here is CATSDRDWYGNQPQHF. CDR3 nucleotides: TGTGCCACCTCAGATCGGGATTGGTATGGCAATCAGCCCCAGCATTTT. The chain employs TRBV24-1 and TRBJ1-5; unclear D gene. V lost 9 bases, J lost 2 bases, and 19 bases lay in between. The CDR3 is made up of 16 amino acids. Germline assignment: CDR1 KGHDR and CDR2 SFDVKD.

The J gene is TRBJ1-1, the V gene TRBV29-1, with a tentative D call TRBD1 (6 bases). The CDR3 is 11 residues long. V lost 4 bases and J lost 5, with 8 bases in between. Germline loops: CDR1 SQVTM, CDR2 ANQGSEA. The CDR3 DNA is TGCAGCGTTGGGGACATTACTGAAGCTTTCTTT. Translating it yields CSVGDITEAFF.

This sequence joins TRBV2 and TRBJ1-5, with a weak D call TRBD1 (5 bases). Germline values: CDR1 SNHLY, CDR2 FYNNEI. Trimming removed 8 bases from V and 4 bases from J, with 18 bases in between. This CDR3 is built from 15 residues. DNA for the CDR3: TGTGCCAGCCAGCCTTTCCGGGGCCCTAATCAGCCCCAGCATTTT. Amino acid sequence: CASQPFRGPNQPQHF.

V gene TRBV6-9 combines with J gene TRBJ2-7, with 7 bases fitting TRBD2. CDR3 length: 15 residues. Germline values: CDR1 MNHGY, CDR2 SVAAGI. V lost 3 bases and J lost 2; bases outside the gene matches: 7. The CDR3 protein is CASSYTPGGTYEQYF. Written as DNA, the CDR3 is TGTGCCAGCAGTTACACTCCCGGGGGGACCTACGAGCAGTACTTC.

CDR3 loop: CSASPVISEGETQYF. CDR3 sequence (DNA): TGCAGTGCTAGTCCAGTCATATCTGAGGGAGAGACCCAGTACTTC. The gene calls are TRBV20-1 and TRBJ2-5, with a possible D match to TRBD2 (5 bases). Trimming took off 3 bases at V and 4 bases at J, with 18 bases between the two ends. The CDR3 totals 15 residues. Germline lookup yields CDR1 DFQATT and CDR2 SNEGSKA (reference sequence).

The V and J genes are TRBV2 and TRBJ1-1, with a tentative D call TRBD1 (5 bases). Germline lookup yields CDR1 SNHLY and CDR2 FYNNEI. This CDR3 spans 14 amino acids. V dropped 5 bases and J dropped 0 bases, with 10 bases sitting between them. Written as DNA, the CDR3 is TGTGCCAGCAGTTTAGACAGTATGAACACTGAAGCTTTCTTT. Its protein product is CASSLDSMNTEAFF.

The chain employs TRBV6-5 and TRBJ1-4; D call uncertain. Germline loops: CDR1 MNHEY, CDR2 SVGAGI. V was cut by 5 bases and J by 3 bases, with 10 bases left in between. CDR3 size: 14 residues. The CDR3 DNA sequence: TGTGCCAGCAGTATTAACTGGCCTAATGAAAAACTGTTTTTT. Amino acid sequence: CASSINWPNEKLFF.

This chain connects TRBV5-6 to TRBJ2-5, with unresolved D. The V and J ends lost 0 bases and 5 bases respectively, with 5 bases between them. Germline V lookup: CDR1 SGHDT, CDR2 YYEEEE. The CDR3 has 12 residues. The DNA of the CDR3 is TGTGCCAGCAGCTTGGGCTGGGAGACCCAGTACTTC. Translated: CASSLGWETQYF.

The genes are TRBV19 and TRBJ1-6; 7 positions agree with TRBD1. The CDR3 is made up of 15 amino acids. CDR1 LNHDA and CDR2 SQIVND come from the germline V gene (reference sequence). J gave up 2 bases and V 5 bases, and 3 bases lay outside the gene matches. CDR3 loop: CASSLGTAYNSPLHF. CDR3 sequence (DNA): TGTGCCAGTAGTCTCGGGACAGCCTATAATTCACCCCTCCACTTT.

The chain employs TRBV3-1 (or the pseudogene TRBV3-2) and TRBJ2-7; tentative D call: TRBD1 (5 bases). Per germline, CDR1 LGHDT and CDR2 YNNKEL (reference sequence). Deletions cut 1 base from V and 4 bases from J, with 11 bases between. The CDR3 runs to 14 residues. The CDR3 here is CASSQGMDIYEQYF. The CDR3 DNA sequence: TGTGCCAGCAGCCAAGGGATGGACATTTACGAGCAGTACTTC.